Each of the 18 T cell receptor beta chains below was sequenced from the same sample in a study of blood T cell repertoires in COVID-19. The method was immunoSEQ multiplex PCR; TCRdb's version includes in-frame clones alone and lacks a portion of them. The data show 190,000 or so clones, roughly four fifths seen once. Source material: PBMCs or T cells enriched from blood (not recorded which). All receptors come from a middle-aged man who had recovered from COVID-19.

The chain has TRBV7-9 and TRBJ1-1; maybe TRBD1 (6 bases). V lost 5 bases, J lost 5 bases, and 18 bases lay in between. Germline V gene data show CDR1 as SEHNR and CDR2 as FQNEAQ (reference sequence). The CDR3 sequence is 15 residues long. This CDR3 is CASSPFKGQGTEAFF. The CDR3 nucleotides read TGTGCCAGCAGCCCTTTCAAGGGACAAGGGACTGAAGCTTTCTTT. The entire variable domain, with the rest obtained from reference TRBV7-9 and TRBJ1-1, is as follows: DTGVSQNPRHKITKRGQNVTFRCDPISEHNRLYWYRQTLGQGPEFLTYFQNEAQLEKSRLLSDRFSAERPKGSFSTLEIQRTEQGDSAMYLCASSPFKGQGTEAFFGQGTRLTVV.

This sequence joins TRBV5-5 and TRBJ2-1, with D perhaps matching TRBD2 (6 bases). V lost 3 bases and J 10 bases, leaving 20 bases between the germline ends. CDR3 length equals 15 residues. Per germline, CDR1 SGHKS and CDR2 YYEKEE (reference sequence). CDR3 bases: TGTGCCAGCAGCTCGGACGCTCGACTAGAGGTCGAGCAGTTCTTC. It encodes CASSSDARLEVEQFF. Combining the CDR3 with reference TRBV5-5 and TRBJ2-1 gives the whole variable domain DAGVTQSPTHLIKTRGQQVTLRCSPISGHKSVSWYQQVLGQGPQFIFQYYEKEERGRGNFPDRFSARQFPNYSSELNVNALLLGDSALYLCASSSDARLEVEQFFGPGTRLTVL.

The J gene is TRBJ1-4, the V gene TRBV19; TRBD1 aligns across 8 bases. CDR3 length: 15 residues. CDR1 and CDR2 (germline): LNHDA, SQIVND (reference sequence). V shed 5 bases and J 5 bases; nucleotides not matched to a gene: 7. The CDR3 is CASSLTGTGNEKLFF. In DNA form, the CDR3 reads TGTGCCAGTAGTCTAACCGGGACAGGAAATGAAAAACTGTTTTTT.

The V call is TRBV19, the J call TRBJ1-2, with D tentatively TRBD1 (6 bases). Germline CDR1 reads LNHDA; CDR2 reads SQIVND (reference sequence). Between the trimmed V and J ends, which lost 4 bases and 11 bases, there was a span of 17 bases. The CDR3 covers 13 residues. The CDR3 DNA is TGTGCCAGTAGTACCCCCCCAGAGAGGGGGTACACCTTC. It specifies CASSTPPERGYTF. The complete variable domain, with remaining parts taken from reference TRBV19 and TRBJ1-2, reads DGGITQSPKYLFRKEGQNVTLSCEQNLNHDAMYWYRQDPGQGLRLIYYSQIVNDFQKGDIAEGYSVSREKKESFPLTVTSAQKNPTAFYLCASSTPPERGYTFGSGTRLTVV.

The V and J genes are TRBV5-6 and TRBJ2-7, with D hard to call. Germline-derived CDR1 and CDR2 are SGHDT and YYEEEE. CDR3 length equals 16 residues. V shed 7 bases and J shed 1 base, with 21 bases lying between them. CDR3 region: CASLRLQMSNSYEQYF. In nucleotides, the CDR3 is TGTGCCAGCCTCCGGCTACAGATGTCTAATTCCTACGAGCAGTACTTC.

The rearrangement uses TRBV12-5 and TRBJ1-6; D perhaps matches TRBD1 (5 bases). Germline values: CDR1 LGHNT, CDR2 FRNRAP. This CDR3 is built from 17 residues. Trimming took off 0 bases at V and 8 bases at J, with 17 bases between the two ends. Here the CDR3 reads CASGLVRTGWVYSPLHF. CDR3 in DNA: TGTGCTAGTGGTTTGGTACGAACAGGCTGGGTTTATTCACCCCTCCACTTT.

J is TRBJ1-5 and V is TRBV19; a weak D match, TRBD1 (5 bases). The V and J ends lost 9 bases and 3 bases respectively, with 12 bases between them. From germline, CDR1 is LNHDA and CDR2 SQIVND (reference sequence). CDR3 length: 13 residues. CDR3 protein: CARPGGDNQPQHF. The CDR3 DNA follows: TGTGCCAGGCCGGGGGGGGACAATCAGCCCCAGCATTTT. Using reference TRBV19 and TRBJ1-5 for the parts outside the CDR3, the full variable domain is DGGITQSPKYLFRKEGQNVTLSCEQNLNHDAMYWYRQDPGQGLRLIYYSQIVNDFQKGDIAEGYSVSREKKESFPLTVTSAQKNPTAFYLCARPGGDNQPQHFGDGTRLSIL.

The chain couples TRBV19 to TRBJ2-7; a possible D gene is TRBD1 (6 bases). The V and J ends lost 5 bases and 5 bases respectively, with 16 bases between them. CDR1 and CDR2 from the germline V gene are LNHDA and SQIVND (reference sequence). The CDR3 covers 14 residues. The CDR3: CASSPAGENHEQYF. The DNA of the CDR3 is TGTGCCAGTAGTCCGGCAGGGGAAAACCACGAGCAGTACTTC.

The gene calls are TRBV5-1 and TRBJ1-5; D is ambiguous. Germline V gene lookup returns CDR1 SGHRS and CDR2 YFSETQ. The CDR3 length is 15 residues. With 4 bases removed from V and 4 bases from J, the gap between germline ends came to 15 bases. The CDR3 DNA is TGCGCCAGCAGCCCCCTCGGGAGCGAGAATCAGCCCCAGCATTTT. This sequence encodes CASSPLGSENQPQHF.

This chain connects TRBV10-3 to TRBJ2-2, with TRBD2 matching over 8 bases. Losses at the gene ends were 8 bases for V and 0 bases for J; bases not matched to a gene: 5. CDR1 ENHRY and CDR2 SYGVKD come from the germline V gene. This CDR3 comprises 15 residues. CDR3: CAIDTSGANTGELFF. The CDR3 DNA reads TGTGCCATCGACACTAGCGGCGCGAACACCGGGGAGCTGTTTTTT.

This clone was recorded once. The J gene is TRBJ2-3, the V gene TRBV28, with 12 bases that match TRBD2. V gave up 3 bases and J gave up 4 bases; unmatched junction bases: 2. Germline CDR1 MDHEN, CDR2 SYDVKM. CDR3 size: 15 residues. The CDR3 region has the DNA TGTGCCAGCAGTTTCCTAGCGGGGGGGGCAGATACGCAGTATTTT. This encodes CASSFLAGGADTQYF.

CDR3 DNA: TGTGCCAGCAGAGGACTAGCGGACGGCGTGAATGAGCAGTTCTTC. Translating gives CASRGLADGVNEQFF. The chain carries TRBV6-5 and TRBJ2-1; the match to TRBD2 covers 10 bases. Germline trimming cut 6 bases from V and 7 bases from J; bases unmatched to any gene: 9. This CDR3 spans 15 amino acids. The V gene's germline CDR1 is MNHEY and CDR2 SVGAGI.

The chain has TRBV10-3 and TRBJ1-1; 7 positions match TRBD1. The CDR3 extends over 14 amino acids. Germline CDR1 ENHRY, CDR2 SYGVKD. The junction had 6 bases not matched to a gene; V was cut back by 4 bases and J by 4 bases. The CDR3 loop is CAISAHDRATEAFF. The CDR3 DNA sequence: TGTGCCATCAGTGCCCATGACAGGGCCACTGAAGCTTTCTTT.

V gene TRBV2 combines with J gene TRBJ1-5, with D possibly TRBD1 on 5 matching bases. V shed 6 bases and J shed 6 bases, with 12 bases lying between them. The germline CDR1 and CDR2 sequences are SNHLY and FYNNEI. CDR3 length: 13 amino acids. The CDR3 sequence: CASRTGVVQPQHF. The CDR3 nucleotides are TGTGCCAGCAGGACGGGGGTCGTTCAGCCCCAGCATTTT. Complete variable domain (other parts from reference TRBV2 and TRBJ1-5): EPEVTQTPSHQVTQMGQEVILRCVPISNHLYFYWYRQILGQKVEFLVSFYNNEISEKSEIFDDQFSVERPDGSNFTLKIRSTKLEDSAMYFCASRTGVVQPQHFGDGTRLSIL.

Concerning this clone: This CDR3 is also generated by other DNA sequences in the sample. The chain is built from TRBV2 and TRBJ1-2; maybe TRBD1 (5 bases). Germline V gene data show CDR1 as SNHLY and CDR2 as FYNNEI. The CDR3 is 13 residues long. V dropped 2 bases and J dropped 6 bases, with 10 bases sitting between them. CDR3 in amino acids: CASSERGRDGYTF. The CDR3 DNA follows: TGTGCCAGCAGTGAAAGGGGCAGGGATGGCTACACCTTC.

This chain links TRBV19 with TRBJ1-2; 9 nucleotides line up with TRBD1. Trimming at V came to 5 bases and at J to 8 bases, leaving 21 bases not matched to a gene. Germline CDR1 reads LNHDA; CDR2 reads SQIVND (reference sequence). The CDR3 sequence is 18 residues long. For the CDR3, the DNA is TGTGCCAGTAGTTTTCGCGCCGGGACAGGGAGGACCGTGGGGGGCTACACCTTC. Amino acid sequence: CASSFRAGTGRTVGGYTF.

The chain joins TRBV3-1 (or the pseudogene TRBV3-2) to TRBJ2-4; 7 bases line up with TRBD2. Germline CDR1 reads LGHDT; CDR2 reads YNNKEL (reference sequence). The CDR3 has 18 amino acids. V shed 0 bases and J 2 bases; nucleotides not matched to a gene: 10. Written as DNA, the CDR3 is TGTGCCAGCAGCCAAGATTCGGAGGGAGGGGTAACCAAAAACATTCAGTACTTC. It translates to CASSQDSEGGVTKNIQYF.

CDR3 DNA sequence: TGTGCCTGGATTTCGGGGATCATGAACACTGAAGCTTTCTTT. This gives the protein CAWISGIMNTEAFF. The chain joins TRBV30 to TRBJ1-1, with D hard to call. Germline-derived CDR1 and CDR2 are GTSNPN and SVGIG (reference sequence). The CDR3 sequence is 14 residues long. Between the trimmed V and J ends, which lost 4 bases and 0 bases, there was a span of 12 bases.